This T cell receptor (beta chain) was recorded in a study of CD8 T cells in Susac syndrome. This clonotype has a single count. Random hexamers were used to reverse transcribe an amount of about 0.45 to 1 ug RNA. MiXCR, applied by TCRdb to the immunoSEQ multiplex PCR reads, yields one record per CDR3 protein. The sample has some 200,000 distinct CDR3 sequences, approximately 96% seen once. With 4 bases clipped from V and 0 bases from J, the junction kept 9 bases outside the gene matches. This CDR3 comprises 18 residues. Germline V lookup: CDR1 SGHNT, CDR2 YYREEE (reference sequence). Sequencing was carried out using CD4+ T cells from PBMCs. The clonotype comes from a human donor with Susac syndrome. The gene calls are TRBV5-4 and TRBJ2-5, with 13 positions matching TRBD2. CDR3 residues: CASSLGLAGAPYQETQYF. The CDR3 DNA follows: TGTGCCAGCAGCCTCGGACTAGCGGGGGCCCCGTACCAAGAGACCCAGTACTTC.